This TCR beta chain appears in the sequencing data of a study of CD8 T cells in Susac syndrome (dated 2019 in TCRdb). With respect to the entire study: Among the sequenced Susac syndrome patients, five or six had clinically active disease and roughly eight were in clinical remission. At blood withdrawal, Susac syndrome patients were either therapy-naive, taking corticosteroids (in some cases with IVIg as well), or taking IVIg alone. Whether CD8+ T cell activation and differentiation in Susac syndrome was antigen driven was tested using repertoire sequencing.

CDR1 SNHLY and CDR2 FYNNEI were looked up in the germline V gene. From cysteine to phenylalanine, the CDR3 is 12 amino acids long. Just CDR3 DNA is preserved here, 36 bases in frame from base 1. Cut back by 8 bases and 10 bases, the V and J ends lie 14 bases apart. Broad study findings and their caveats: The number of individuals in the TCR sequencing and HLA analysis was recognized as being relatively small. The CD4+ T cell repertoire of patients with Susac syndrome showed no detectable clonal expansion.

Concerning this clonotype itself: Its antigen is still unknown. The record has no base qualities; no much larger clone is one base away.

RNA was extracted with the RNeasy kit and 0.5 to 1 ug was reverse transcribed using random hexamers. The immunoSEQ multiplex PCR assay, which covers 54 Vbeta and 13 Jbeta segments, was used to amplify TCR beta CDR3 regions. To correct PCR amplification bias, a synthetic template baseline was used for both primer optimization and computational correction. Processing in the source paper ran as follows. Reads were assigned to V, D and J genes according to IMGT and analyzed in immunoSEQ Analyzer, with only productive sequences retained. To calculate clonality, Shannon entropy was normalized by log2 of the number of productive unique sequences and then subtracted from one. For each patient and control, public and private clones were evaluated within the 100 most prevalent clones. Clones were defined as Susac-specific when absent from the healthy and MS cohorts, from approximately 1,100 published viral clones and from other ImmuneACCESS disease sequences. TCRdb handled the public reads itself, with Q25 trimming in fastp and clone calling in MiXCR, and kept productive beta chains. CDR3 protein sequences are deduplicated, and each keeps its most common genes and DNA. The V and J calls and clone size come from TCRdb's table, not from the authors' own analysis. Counted in this sample were 160,000 or so distinct CDR3 sequences; 90% to 95% of them appeared once. The ten largest clones represent roughly 0.12% of the sample.

High-throughput TCR beta sequencing profiled peripheral blood CD8+ and CD4+ T cells from healthy donors, Susac syndrome patients and multiple sclerosis patients. Susac syndrome patients met recently defined diagnostic criteria for definite or probable disease. CD8+ TEMRA cells were enriched by FACS, while bulk CD8+ and CD4+ T cells were purified by magnetic negative isolation. Blood was drawn into EDTA tubes, processed within 24 hours, and PBMCs were isolated by density gradient centrifugation. PBMCs intended for TCR sequencing were frozen in liquid nitrogen and were later thawed in a 37 degrees C water bath. Purity of sorted or isolated CD4+, CD8+ and CD8+ TEMRA cells was at least 90%.

The rearrangement joined TRBV2 to TRBJ1-4; a tentative D call is TRBD1 (6 bases match). The sequenced sample consisted of CD4+ T cells from PBMCs. The TCR comes from a human donor with Susac syndrome. The CDR3 here reads CASLFKGGKLFF. The DNA reads as follows: TGTGCCAGCCTATTCAAAGGGGGAAAACTGTTTTTT. With the portions outside the CDR3 filled from the reference TRBV2 and TRBJ1-4 genes, the complete variable region becomes EPEVTQTPSHQVTQMGQEVILRCVPISNHLYFYWYRQILGQKVEFLVSFYNNEISEKSEIFDDQFSVERPDGSNFTLKIRSTKLEDSAMYFCASLFKGGKLFFGSGTQLSVL.